This T cell receptor beta chain was recorded in a study of cytomegalovirus exposure and HLA in healthy donors. Primers: 60 Vbeta forward and 13 Jbeta reverse. TCRdb's copy holds only in-frame clones and misses some; the assay was immunoSEQ multiplex PCR. The sample has under 250,000 clones; about 84% are singletons. Looked up from germline, CDR1 is SNHLY and CDR2 is FYNNEI. After removal of 5 bases from V and 6 bases from J, the junction contained 12 bases not matched to a gene. The CDR3 length is 15 residues. What was sequenced was PBMCs. The chain has TRBV2 and TRBJ2-7, with 8 bases fitting TRBD2. The clonotype originates from a human donor in good health. DNA of the CDR3: TGTGCCAGCAGTTTCGTCAGCGGGGGCCTCGGCGAGCAGTACTTC. It encodes CASSFVSGGLGEQYF.